These 32 T cell receptor beta chains came from one sample sequenced in a study of OX40 agonist ivuxolimab in advanced cancers. Sequencing was performed with immunoSEQ multiplex PCR; in TCRdb, only in-frame clones are kept and a portion is missing. The sample shows approximately 54,000 clones, roughly nine tenths of them seen only once. The specimen comprised CD4+ or CD8+ T cells sorted from blood, sampled in a trial of the OX40 agonist ivuxolimab. The source of these receptors is an adult with an advanced solid tumor such as melanoma, head and neck, liver or kidney cancer.

The J gene is TRBJ2-3, the V gene TRBV9, with D perhaps TRBD2 (5 bases). Trimming shortened V by 4 bases and J by 4 bases, and 19 bases separated the two germline ends. Germline CDR1 SGDLS, CDR2 YYNGEE. The CDR3 contains 16 residues. CDR3 DNA: TGTGCCAGCAGCCTAACGGGGAGATCGGGCCCAGATACGCAGTATTTT. Its translation: CASSLTGRSGPDTQYF.

The gene calls are TRBV28 and TRBJ1-4, with a possible D match to TRBD1 (5 bases). Germline assignment: CDR1 MDHEN and CDR2 SYDVKM. The CDR3 has 14 residues. Trimming took off 4 bases at V and 7 bases at J, with 13 bases between the two ends. CDR3 protein: CASSSRDVPEKLFF. Written as DNA, the CDR3 is TGTGCCAGCAGTTCCCGGGACGTCCCTGAAAAACTGTTTTTT. The full variable domain, in which reference TRBV28 and TRBJ1-4 provide the parts outside the CDR3, is DVKVTQSSRYLVKRTGEKVFLECVQDMDHENMFWYRQDPGLGLRLIYFSYDVKMKEKGDIPEGYSVSREKKERFSLILESASTNQTSMYLCASSSRDVPEKLFFGSGTQLSVL.

This rearrangement joins TRBV11-2 to TRBJ1-3, with TRBD1 as a possible D gene (5 bases). V dropped 5 bases and J dropped 0 bases, with 11 bases sitting between them. Germline CDR1 and CDR2: SGHAT and FQNNGV. The CDR3 has 15 residues. The CDR3 DNA follows: TGTGCCAGCAGCGCCCGGACAAACTCTGGAAACACCATATATTTT. Encoded protein: CASSARTNSGNTIYF.

The chain is built from TRBV28 and TRBJ1-2, with D perhaps TRBD1 (5 bases). V was clipped by 6 bases and J by 2 bases, with 19 bases between them. This CDR3 comprises 16 residues. Germline V lookup: CDR1 MDHEN, CDR2 SYDVKM. This CDR3 is CASRPLRGDRNYGYTF. The CDR3 nucleotides are TGTGCCAGCAGACCCTTAAGAGGGGACCGAAACTATGGCTACACCTTC.

The chain has TRBV28 and TRBJ1-6; D may be TRBD1 (5 bases). Germline-derived CDR1 and CDR2 are MDHEN and SYDVKM. V was shortened by 10 bases and J by 9 bases, with 16 bases between the two germline ends. The CDR3 contains 13 residues. CDR3 residues: CATTTDMGSPLHF. The CDR3 DNA reads as TGTGCCACCACGACAGATATGGGTTCACCCCTCCACTTT.

In its sample, this clone was seen once. V gene TRBV5-6 combines with J gene TRBJ1-2, with 8 bases identical to TRBD1. CDR1 is SGHDT and CDR2 is YYEEEE in the germline V gene. This CDR3 spans 16 amino acids. Trimming at V came to 3 bases and at J to 2 bases, leaving 9 bases not matched to a gene. This CDR3 is CASSSYHRGENYGYTF. In DNA form, the CDR3 reads TGTGCCAGCAGCTCTTATCACAGGGGGGAGAACTATGGCTACACCTTC.

This chain uses TRBV7-9 with TRBJ2-2, with 8 bases lining up with TRBD2. This CDR3 spans 16 amino acids. CDR1 SEHNR and CDR2 FQNEAQ come from the germline V gene (reference sequence). Losses at the gene ends were 5 bases for V and 0 bases for J; bases not matched to a gene: 5. In nucleotides, the CDR3 is TGTGCCAGCAGCCCCCCCGGGAGGGCGAACACCGGGGAGCTGTTTTTT. This codes for CASSPPGRANTGELFF.

The chain employs TRBV7-9 and TRBJ2-5, with D maybe TRBD2 (6 bases). Trimming removed 5 bases from V and 0 bases from J, with 10 bases in between. CDR3 length: 14 amino acids. In germline, CDR1 is SEHNR, CDR2 FQNEAQ (reference sequence). The CDR3 DNA reads TGTGCCAGCAGCCGAAGGGACTACCAAGAGACCCAGTACTTC. Translation: CASSRRDYQETQYF.

The chain carries TRBV6-5 and TRBJ2-5; TRBD2 is a possible D gene (5 bases). CDR1 is MNHEY and CDR2 is SVGAGI in the germline V gene. V was cut by 6 bases and J by 7 bases, with 18 bases left in between. This CDR3 has 14 amino acids. CDR3 nucleotides: TGTGCCAGCAGAGCCGGTAGCGCTTACGGGACCCAGTACTTC. It codes for CASRAGSAYGTQYF.

The chain combines TRBV2 with TRBJ1-4, with a tentative D call TRBD1 (5 bases). Trimming cost V 7 bases and J 6 bases, with 15 bases left between them. The CDR3 has 14 residues. Per germline, CDR1 SNHLY and CDR2 FYNNEI. The CDR3 spells CASKGPGYYEKLFF. CDR3 DNA: TGTGCCAGCAAGGGACCAGGGTATTATGAAAAACTGTTTTTT. The full variable domain, rest sourced from reference TRBV2 and TRBJ1-4, is EPEVTQTPSHQVTQMGQEVILRCVPISNHLYFYWYRQILGQKVEFLVSFYNNEISEKSEIFDDQFSVERPDGSNFTLKIRSTKLEDSAMYFCASKGPGYYEKLFFGSGTQLSVL.

This chain joins TRBV5-8 and TRBJ2-3, with 8 nucleotides matching TRBD2. V trimming: 3 bases; J trimming: 9 bases; junction bases outside the gene matches: 12. Germline loops: CDR1 SGHTS, CDR2 YDEGEE. The CDR3 has 15 amino acids. The CDR3 sequence: CASSSGLAGGQTQYF. CDR3 in DNA: TGTGCCAGCAGCTCGGGCTTGGCGGGGGGTCAGACGCAGTATTTT.

The gene calls are TRBV25-1 and TRBJ2-3; the match to TRBD2 covers 8 bases. Trimming removed 7 bases from V and 3 bases from J; junction bases left unmatched: 3. The CDR3 runs to 13 residues. Germline V gives CDR1 MGHDK, CDR2 SYGVNS. The CDR3: CASKRLATDTQYF. For the CDR3, the DNA is TGTGCCAGCAAACGACTAGCGACAGATACGCAGTATTTT.

For the CDR3, the DNA is TGCGCCAGCAGCCTCTCCGGGCTTAGCAATCAGCCCCAGCATTTT. Translating gives CASSLSGLSNQPQHF. V and J are TRBV4-1 and TRBJ1-5; D ambiguous. The V and J ends lost 4 bases and 0 bases respectively, with 10 bases between them. The CDR3 runs 15 residues. CDR1 and CDR2 from the germline V gene are MGHRA and YSYEKL.

V is TRBV11-2 and J is TRBJ2-7, with a weak D call TRBD1 (6 bases). Germline CDR1 is SGHAT and CDR2 is FQNNGV. The V end was cut by 3 bases, the J end by 4 bases, with 16 bases between. The CDR3 has 15 residues. The chain's CDR3 is CASSFQQGRWYEQYF. CDR3 DNA: TGTGCCAGCAGCTTCCAGCAGGGGCGCTGGTACGAGCAGTACTTC.

With regard to this clone: The germline gene is not matched at one end of the junction; a read error may be the cause. The V gene is TRBV7-9, the J gene TRBJ2-1; a weak D match, TRBD1 (6 bases). Germline V lookup: CDR1 SEHNR, CDR2 FQNEAQ (reference sequence). The CDR3 sequence is 11 residues long. CDR3 sequence (DNA): TGTGCCAGCAGCTTACAGGGGATAGGGATCTTC. Translating it yields CASSLQGIGIF.

V and J are TRBV10-1 and TRBJ1-1, with 7 bases lining up with TRBD1. Trimming at V came to 2 bases and at J to 1 base, leaving 1 base not matched to a gene. The CDR3 is made up of 14 amino acids. Germline V gene lookup returns CDR1 WNHNN and CDR2 SYGVQD (reference sequence). The CDR3 sequence: CASSEGDRNTEAFF. Here the CDR3 DNA reads TGCGCCAGCAGTGAGGGGGACAGGAACACTGAAGCTTTCTTT.

The rearrangement joins TRBV9 to TRBJ1-2; 10 bases map to TRBD1. CDR3 length: 14 residues. Germline lookup yields CDR1 SGDLS and CDR2 YYNGEE. The J segment lost 3 bases and the V segment lost 3 bases, leaving 2 bases of the junction unmatched. CDR3 DNA sequence: TGTGCCAGCAGCGCCGGGACAGGGGACTATGGCTACACCTTC. Protein sequence: CASSAGTGDYGYTF.

The rearrangement joins TRBV5-1 to TRBJ1-4; D call uncertain. CDR3 size: 15 residues. The germline CDR1 and CDR2 sequences are SGHRS and YFSETQ. The V end was cut by 4 bases, the J end by 3 bases, with 13 bases between. The CDR3 DNA sequence: TGCGCCAGCAGCCCGGGTCGGGGAGCTAATGAAAAACTGTTTTTT. Amino acids: CASSPGRGANEKLFF.

This chain joins TRBV10-3 and TRBJ2-7, with TRBD2 as a possible D gene (6 bases). Germline CDR1 ENHRY, CDR2 SYGVKD. Trimming left V 7 bases short and J 0 bases short, with 16 bases between. The CDR3 runs to 15 residues. CDR3 in amino acids: CAITPGHGSSYEQYF. The CDR3 nucleotides are TGTGCCATCACTCCGGGGCACGGGAGCTCCTACGAGCAGTACTTC.

As DNA, the CDR3 is TGCAGCGGGCAGGATACCTACGAGCAGTACTTC. This encodes CSGQDTYEQYF. The V and J genes are TRBV20-1 and TRBJ2-7, with D unclear. This CDR3 contains 11 residues. Germline V gene sequence: CDR1 DFQATT, CDR2 SNEGSKA (reference sequence).

This clone was counted once. The chain uses TRBV2 and TRBJ2-7, with 7 bases matching TRBD2. The CDR3 runs 12 residues. Germline V CDR1 and CDR2: SNHLY, FYNNEI. Germline trimming cut 4 bases from V and 4 bases from J; bases unmatched to any gene: 1. The chain's CDR3 is CASSGGGYEQYF. CDR3 DNA sequence: TGTGCCAGCAGTGGGGGGGGATACGAGCAGTACTTC. The entire variable domain, with the rest obtained from reference TRBV2 and TRBJ2-7, is as follows: EPEVTQTPSHQVTQMGQEVILRCVPISNHLYFYWYRQILGQKVEFLVSFYNNEISEKSEIFDDQFSVERPDGSNFTLKIRSTKLEDSAMYFCASSGGGYEQYFGPGTRLTVT.

This chain uses TRBV11-2 with TRBJ2-1; 9 bases match TRBD2. The CDR3 is 18 residues long. The germline V gene has CDR1 SGHAT and CDR2 FQNNGV. The J segment lost 4 bases and the V segment lost 2 bases, leaving 12 bases of the junction unmatched. CDR3 coding DNA: TGTGCCAGCAGCTTAAGGCTAGCGGGGACAGCGGGTTACAATGAGCAGTTCTTC. Translating it yields CASSLRLAGTAGYNEQFF.

The chain combines TRBV27 with TRBJ2-2, with 12 nucleotides matching TRBD1. V was clipped by 5 bases and J by 2 bases; unmatched bases: 3. This CDR3 has 16 amino acids. The V gene's germline CDR1 is MNHEY and CDR2 SMNVEV (reference sequence). The CDR3 here is CASSAGQGANTGELFF. The CDR3 DNA sequence: TGTGCCAGCAGTGCGGGACAGGGGGCTAACACCGGGGAGCTGTTTTTT.

The J gene is TRBJ1-4, the V gene TRBV5-8; no clear D gene. This CDR3 is 13 amino acids long. Looked up from germline, CDR1 is SGHTS and CDR2 is YDEGEE. V was trimmed by 4 bases and J by 8 bases, leaving 12 bases between them. In DNA form, the CDR3 reads TGTGCCAGCAGCCAAACCACCACGGAAAAACTGTTTTTT. Translated, it gives CASSQTTTEKLFF.

This clone was seen a single time. The rearrangement uses TRBV4-1 and TRBJ2-2; 8 bases line up with TRBD1. The CDR3 length is 14 residues. V lost 2 bases, J lost 8 bases, and 4 bases stayed unmatched. Germline V lookup: CDR1 MGHRA, CDR2 YSYEKL. CDR3 sequence: CASSQPGGRGELFF. The CDR3 coding sequence is TGCGCCAGCAGCCAACCAGGGGGCCGGGGGGAGCTGTTTTTT.

Note on this clone: The germline gene is not matched at one end of the junction; a read error may be the cause. V usage is TRBV10-3 and J usage is TRBJ1-1; 9 bases line up with TRBD1. The CDR3 has 16 residues. CDR1 and CDR2 (germline): ENHRY, SYGVKD. The CDR3 protein is CAVSEGRDREGPEAFF. The CDR3 coding sequence is TGTGCCGTCAGTGAGGGACGGGACAGGGAGGGGCCTGAAGCTTTCTTT.

Details on this clone: One end of the junction does not line up with germline, which may come from a read error. CDR3 DNA sequence: TGTGCCGGCAGCGGGGAAGATAGCCGAAGGACTAGCGGGAGCACAGATACGCAGTATTTT. This sequence encodes CAGSGEDSRRTSGSTDTQYF. The chain couples TRBV13 to TRBJ2-3, with 11 bases fitting TRBD2. The CDR3 sequence is 20 residues long. Per germline, CDR1 PRHDT and CDR2 FYEKMQ (reference sequence).

The rearrangement links TRBV11-2 to TRBJ1-1; D unclear. CDR1 SGHAT and CDR2 FQNNGV come from the germline V gene. Between the trimmed V and J ends, which lost 5 bases and 1 base, there was a span of 11 bases. CDR3 size: 14 residues. CDR3 bases: TGTGCCAGCAGCCAAGAAGGATCGAACACTGAAGCTTTCTTT. This codes for CASSQEGSNTEAFF.

This rearrangement joins TRBV4-1 to TRBJ1-3; D unresolved. The CDR3 is made up of 11 amino acids. V lost 7 bases to trimming and J lost 4 bases, with 5 bases between them. CDR1 and CDR2 from the germline V gene are MGHRA and YSYEKL. Here the CDR3 DNA reads TGCGCCAGCAAATCAGGAAACACCATATATTTT. This gives the protein CASKSGNTIYF.

This chain joins TRBV7-2 and TRBJ1-2; D unresolved. With 2 bases removed from V and 0 bases from J, the gap between germline ends came to 10 bases. Germline V gene lookup returns CDR1 SGHTA and CDR2 FQGNSA. The CDR3 sequence is 15 residues long. This chain's CDR3 is CASSLKPGANYGYTF. The DNA for the CDR3 is TGTGCCAGCAGCTTAAAGCCCGGGGCTAACTATGGCTACACCTTC.

The V gene is TRBV5-1, the J gene TRBJ2-3; 9 nucleotides agree with TRBD1. V lost 6 bases and J lost 5; bases outside the gene matches: 4. Per the germline V gene, CDR1 is SGHRS and CDR2 is YFSETQ. The CDR3 length is 13 residues. The CDR3 sequence is CASNTGGQDTQYF. The CDR3 nucleotides read TGCGCCAGCAACACAGGGGGCCAAGATACGCAGTATTTT.

The V call is TRBV16, the J call TRBJ2-1; D may match TRBD1 or TRBD2 (5 bases each). V lost 4 bases and J lost 3, with 16 bases in between. Germline CDR1 and CDR2: KGHSY and FQNENV. The CDR3 is 16 amino acids. The CDR3 reads CASSRSTGTLYNEQFF. The CDR3, as DNA: TGTGCCAGCAGCCGAAGCACCGGGACCCTCTACAATGAGCAGTTCTTC.